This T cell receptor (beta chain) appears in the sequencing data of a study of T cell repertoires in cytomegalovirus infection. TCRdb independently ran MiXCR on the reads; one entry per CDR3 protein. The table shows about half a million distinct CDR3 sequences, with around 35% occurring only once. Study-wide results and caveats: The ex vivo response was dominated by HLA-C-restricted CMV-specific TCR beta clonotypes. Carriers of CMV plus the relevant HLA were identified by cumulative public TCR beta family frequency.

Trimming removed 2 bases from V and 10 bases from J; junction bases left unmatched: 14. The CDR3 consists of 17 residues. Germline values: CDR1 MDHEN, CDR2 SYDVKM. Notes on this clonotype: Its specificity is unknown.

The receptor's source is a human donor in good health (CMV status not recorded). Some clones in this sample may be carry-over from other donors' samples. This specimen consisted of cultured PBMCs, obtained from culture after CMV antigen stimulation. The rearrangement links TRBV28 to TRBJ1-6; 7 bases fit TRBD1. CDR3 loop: CASSLLNRGRDWSPLHF. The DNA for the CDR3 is TGTGCCAGCAGTTTACTTAACAGGGGCCGGGATTGGTCACCCCTCCACTTT.